This is a list of T cell receptor beta chains from one sample in a study of response to subunit inactivated influenza vaccine. Each CDR3 protein gets one entry after TCRdb re-called the RT-PCR reads with MiXCR. The data show a few hundred thousand distinct CDR3 sequences, approximately 6.9% seen once. The source was PBMCs from blood, collected roughly 24 months after vaccination. These receptor sequences come from a man between 50 and 69 years old who received an inactivated influenza vaccine. Both conserved end residues are part of each CDR3. Each record gives: CDR3 protein, CDR3 DNA, J gene, V gene, D gene, clone size. D genes are given only for firm matches. Where a row states a size, it is once, few, many or the class of an expanded clone; other rows omit it.

cdr3_aa: CSARDKQGARYNEQFF; cdr3_nt: TGCAGTGCTAGAGATAAACAGGGGGCGCGATACAATGAGCAGTTCTTC; j_call: TRBJ2-1; v_call: TRBV20-1; d_call: TRBD1; clone_size: .
cdr3_aa: CASSSERDEQYF; cdr3_nt: TGCGCCAGCAGCTCAGAGCGAGACGAGCAGTACTTC; j_call: TRBJ2-7; v_call: TRBV5-1; d_call: .; clone_size: few
cdr3_aa: CASSDEDRNYETQYF; cdr3_nt: TGCGCCAGCAGCGACGAGGACAGGAACTACGAGACCCAGTACTTC; j_call: TRBJ2-5; v_call: TRBV5-1; d_call: TRBD1; clone_size: many
cdr3_aa: CSVGVGTWRDTQYF; cdr3_nt: TGCAGCGTTGGGGTGGGGACTTGGAGAGATACGCAGTATTTT; j_call: TRBJ2-3; v_call: TRBV29-1; d_call: .; clone_size: few
cdr3_aa: CASSPRRLGNTIYF; cdr3_nt: TGTGCCAGCAGCCCCCGGAGACTGGGAAACACCATATATTTT; j_call: TRBJ1-3; v_call: TRBV7-8; d_call: .; clone_size: .
cdr3_aa: CASSQDPAGSTDTQYF; cdr3_nt: TGTGCCAGCAGCCAAGACCCAGCGGGGTCCACAGATACGCAGTATTTT; j_call: TRBJ2-3; v_call: TRBV3-1; d_call: TRBD2; clone_size: .
cdr3_aa: CSAPNSGRPYEQYF; cdr3_nt: TGCAGTGCCCCTAATAGCGGGAGACCCTACGAGCAGTACTTC; j_call: TRBJ2-7; v_call: TRBV20-1; d_call: TRBD2; clone_size: many
cdr3_aa: CSATSGGVGNEQFF; cdr3_nt: TGCAGTGCTACTAGCGGGGGGGTAGGAAATGAGCAGTTCTTC; j_call: TRBJ2-1; v_call: TRBV20-1; d_call: TRBD2; clone_size: many
cdr3_aa: CASGKGTGGVETQYF; cdr3_nt: TGCGCCAGTGGGAAGGGGACAGGGGGCGTAGAGACCCAGTACTTC; j_call: TRBJ2-5; v_call: TRBV5-1; d_call: TRBD1; clone_size: .
cdr3_aa: CASSLEGGAGYGYTF; cdr3_nt: TGCGCCAGCAGCTTGGAAGGGGGCGCCGGCTATGGCTACACCTTC; j_call: TRBJ1-2; v_call: TRBV5-1; d_call: TRBD1; clone_size: many
cdr3_aa: CASSLAAETQYF; cdr3_nt: TGTGCCAGCAGTTTAGCGGCGGAGACCCAGTACTTC; j_call: TRBJ2-5; v_call: TRBV12-3/TRBV12-4; d_call: .; clone_size: many
cdr3_aa: CASSSLAGGPMNTGELFF; cdr3_nt: TGTGCCAGCAGCTCCCTAGCGGGGGGCCCGATGAACACCGGGGAGCTGTTTTTT; j_call: TRBJ2-2; v_call: TRBV11-1; d_call: TRBD2; clone_size: few
cdr3_aa: CATTGQDDGYTF; cdr3_nt: TGTGCCACGACAGGACAGGACGATGGCTACACCTTC; j_call: TRBJ1-2; v_call: TRBV10-3; d_call: TRBD1; clone_size: .
cdr3_aa: CASSRMGGNTEAFF; cdr3_nt: TGTGCCAGCAGCCGAATGGGGGGAAACACTGAAGCTTTCTTT; j_call: TRBJ1-1; v_call: TRBV7-6; d_call: .; clone_size: many
cdr3_aa: CAISEGQGETQYF; cdr3_nt: TGTGCCATCAGTGAAGGGCAGGGTGAGACCCAGTACTTC; j_call: TRBJ2-5; v_call: TRBV10-3; d_call: .; clone_size: .
cdr3_aa: CASSLRTGGRWDTQYF; cdr3_nt: TGTGCCAGCAGCCTTAGGACAGGGGGAAGATGGGATACGCAGTATTTT; j_call: TRBJ2-3; v_call: TRBV11-2; d_call: TRBD1; clone_size: few
cdr3_aa: CASSLEVPGEQYF; cdr3_nt: TGTGCCAGCAGCTTAGAAGTTCCGGGCGAGCAGTACTTC; j_call: TRBJ2-7; v_call: TRBV7-6; d_call: .; clone_size: few
cdr3_aa: CSVEPPARRTEAFF; cdr3_nt: TGCAGCGTTGAACCCCCGGCCCGGAGGACTGAAGCTTTCTTT; j_call: TRBJ1-1; v_call: TRBV29-1; d_call: .; clone_size: few
cdr3_aa: CASSLAGHGNTEAFF; cdr3_nt: TGCGCCAGCAGCTTGGCCGGACACGGGAACACTGAAGCTTTCTTT; j_call: TRBJ1-1; v_call: TRBV5-1; d_call: .; clone_size: many
cdr3_aa: CASCLGGPTEAFF; cdr3_nt: TGTGCCAGCTGCCTAGGGGGACCCACTGAAGCTTTCTTT; j_call: TRBJ1-1; v_call: TRBV2; d_call: .; clone_size: .
cdr3_aa: CASKADRGEQYF; cdr3_nt: TGCGCCAGTAAGGCGGATCGGGGCGAGCAGTACTTC; j_call: TRBJ2-7; v_call: TRBV5-1; d_call: .; clone_size: .
cdr3_aa: CSTWTDTGELFF; cdr3_nt: TGCAGCACCTGGACAGACACCGGGGAGCTGTTTTTT; j_call: TRBJ2-2; v_call: TRBV29-1; d_call: .; clone_size: many
cdr3_aa: CASSPISSVNYGYTF; cdr3_nt: TGTGCCAGCTCACCGATCTCCTCGGTGAACTATGGCTACACCTTC; j_call: TRBJ1-2; v_call: TRBV18; d_call: .; clone_size: .
cdr3_aa: CSATDRSTNEKLFF; cdr3_nt: TGCAGTGCTACGGACCGTTCAACTAATGAAAAACTGTTTTTT; j_call: TRBJ1-4; v_call: TRBV20-1; d_call: .; clone_size: many
cdr3_aa: CASSSLGTGDTGELFF; cdr3_nt: TGTGCCAGCAGTTCCTTAGGGACAGGGGACACCGGGGAGCTGTTTTTT; j_call: TRBJ2-2; v_call: TRBV6-5; d_call: TRBD1; clone_size: .
cdr3_aa: CASSPGRERTDTQYF; cdr3_nt: TGCGCCAGCAGCCCCGGTAGGGAACGCACAGATACGCAGTATTTT; j_call: TRBJ2-3; v_call: TRBV4-1; d_call: .; clone_size: many
cdr3_aa: CASSQERLTNTEAFF; cdr3_nt: TGCGCCAGCAGCCAAGAGCGACTTACGAACACTGAAGCTTTCTTT; j_call: TRBJ1-1; v_call: TRBV4-3; d_call: .; clone_size: few
cdr3_aa: CAISELGRGNTGELFF; cdr3_nt: TGTGCCATCAGTGAGTTGGGGCGGGGGAACACCGGGGAGCTGTTTTTT; j_call: TRBJ2-2; v_call: TRBV10-3; d_call: .; clone_size: few
cdr3_aa: CASSMVGQLGNTEAFF; cdr3_nt: TGTGCCAGTAGTATGGTGGGACAGTTGGGGAACACTGAAGCTTTCTTT; j_call: TRBJ1-1; v_call: TRBV19; d_call: TRBD1; clone_size: few
cdr3_aa: CSARDFGRTGLTDTQYF; cdr3_nt: TGCAGTGCTAGAGATTTTGGCAGGACAGGGCTAACAGATACGCAGTATTTT; j_call: TRBJ2-3; v_call: TRBV20-1; d_call: TRBD1; clone_size: few
cdr3_aa: CASSQEETDEAFF; cdr3_nt: TGCGCCAGCAGCCAAGAAGAGACAGATGAAGCTTTCTTT; j_call: TRBJ1-1; v_call: TRBV4-3; d_call: .; clone_size: few
cdr3_aa: CASSYRTDFEETQYF; cdr3_nt: TGTGCCAGCAGCTACAGGACGGATTTCGAGGAGACCCAGTACTTC; j_call: TRBJ2-5; v_call: TRBV11-2; d_call: .; clone_size: .
cdr3_aa: CSATIAGVTYEQYF; cdr3_nt: TGCAGTGCCACCATAGCGGGAGTCACCTACGAGCAGTACTTC; j_call: TRBJ2-7; v_call: TRBV20-1; d_call: TRBD2; clone_size: many
cdr3_aa: CSVAPRSLNEQFF; cdr3_nt: TGCAGCGTGGCCCCACGTAGTTTAAATGAGCAGTTCTTC; j_call: TRBJ2-1; v_call: TRBV29-1; d_call: .; clone_size: many